The 22 T cell receptor beta chains below come from one sample, sequenced in a study of cytomegalovirus exposure and HLA in healthy donors. This PCR relied on a set of 60 Vbeta primers and 13 Jbeta primers. Data came from immunoSEQ multiplex PCR; TCRdb stores just in-frame clones and leaves some out. The sample holds over 150,000 clones, about 70% seen once. The sample consisted of PBMCs. These receptors were obtained from a man in his late teens or twenties in good health and CMV-seronegative.

This clone was found a few times. The V call is TRBV4-3, the J call TRBJ1-2; the match to TRBD1 covers 7 bases. V dropped 3 bases and J dropped 2; count of bases not matched to a gene: 6. The CDR3 contains 15 residues. Germline V gives CDR1 LGHNA, CDR2 YSLEER. CDR3 coding DNA: TGCGCCAGCAGCCAGGCCCGGGACAGCAACTATGGCTACACCTTC. As protein: CASSQARDSNYGYTF.

The chain links TRBV5-6 to TRBJ2-1, with 7 bases fitting TRBD1. The CDR3 has 13 residues. Trimming cost V 3 bases and J 8 bases; bases outside gene matches: 5. The germline CDR1 and CDR2 sequences are SGHDT and YYEEEE. CDR3 DNA: TGTGCCAGCAGCTACGACAGGGACCATGAGCAGTTCTTC. Encoded protein: CASSYDRDHEQFF.

V gene TRBV7-6 combines with J gene TRBJ2-5; 8 bases map to TRBD2. Germline CDR1 SGHVS, CDR2 FNYEAQ. V dropped 2 bases and J dropped 2; count of bases not matched to a gene: 4. The CDR3 contains 15 residues. The CDR3 region is CASSLRGGPQETQYF. DNA of the CDR3: TGTGCCAGCAGCTTACGGGGGGGTCCACAAGAGACCCAGTACTTC.

The chain's CDR3 is CASSESEGGYYGYTF. For the CDR3, the DNA is TGCGCCAGCAGTGAAAGCGAGGGAGGATACTATGGCTACACCTTC. This rearrangement joins TRBV10-2 to TRBJ1-2; D not certain. The CDR3 contains 15 residues. V lost 3 bases and J lost 3, with 14 bases in between. Looked up from germline, CDR1 is WSHSY and CDR2 is SAAADI.

V usage is TRBV2 and J usage is TRBJ2-1; no clear D gene. Trimming stripped 3 bases from V and 6 bases from J, with 15 bases between. The length of the CDR3 is 15 residues. Germline lookup yields CDR1 SNHLY and CDR2 FYNNEI. The CDR3 sequence: CASSDLVLSGNEQFF. CDR3 in DNA: TGTGCCAGCAGTGATCTGGTACTAAGTGGCAATGAGCAGTTCTTC.

The V gene is TRBV2, the J gene TRBJ1-1; TRBD1 is a possible D gene (6 bases). From germline, CDR1 is SNHLY and CDR2 FYNNEI. The ends were cut back, 2 bases at V and 2 bases at J, with 18 bases in the middle. This CDR3 region has 17 residues. DNA of the CDR3: TGTGCCAGCAGTGAAAGGGCGAACAGGGTCCCTAACACTGAAGCTTTCTTT. Residues: CASSERANRVPNTEAFF.

V gene TRBV27 combines with J gene TRBJ1-2, with 7 bases identical to TRBD1. V lost 6 bases to trimming and J lost 2 bases; unmatched junction nucleotides: 3. This CDR3 has 13 residues. CDR1 MNHEY and CDR2 SMNVEV come from the germline V gene (reference sequence). CDR3 residues: CASSLTGNYGYTF. CDR3 coding DNA: TGTGCCAGCAGCCTGACAGGGAACTATGGCTACACCTTC.

V gene TRBV6-4 combines with J gene TRBJ2-7; the match to TRBD2 covers 7 bases. The germline V gene has CDR1 MRHNA and CDR2 SNTAGT. The CDR3 has 16 residues. With V trimmed by 3 bases and J by 1 base, 9 bases remained unmatched. Here the CDR3 reads CASSEWGAAGSYEQYF. The CDR3 DNA sequence: TGTGCCAGCAGTGAATGGGGAGCAGCGGGGTCCTACGAGCAGTACTTC.

This clone was detected once. The chain recombines TRBV5-4 with TRBJ1-2; a weak D match, TRBD1 (5 bases). Germline loops: CDR1 SGHNT, CDR2 YYREEE (reference sequence). The CDR3 runs to 14 residues. V lost 0 bases to trimming and J lost 5 bases, with 11 bases between them. The CDR3 spells CASSLGQYTYGYTF. The CDR3 nucleotides are TGTGCCAGCAGCTTGGGACAGTATACGTATGGCTACACCTTC.

This chain connects TRBV10-3 to TRBJ1-2, with no clear D. The ends were cut back, 5 bases at V and 0 bases at J, with 16 bases in the middle. Germline loops: CDR1 ENHRY, CDR2 SYGVKD. CDR3 length equals 16 residues. The CDR3 sequence is CAISNPGHLANYGYTF. In DNA form, the CDR3 reads TGTGCCATCAGTAACCCCGGCCACCTAGCTAACTATGGCTACACCTTC.

The chain recombines TRBV5-1 with TRBJ2-5; TRBD1 might be the D (5 bases). The CDR3 sequence is 13 residues long. Looked up from germline, CDR1 is SGHRS and CDR2 is YFSETQ. The germline V and J ends were trimmed by 2 bases and 5 bases, with 10 bases remaining between them. CDR3 coding DNA: TGCGCCAGCAGCTTCTCAGGGAAGGAGACCCAGTACTTC. It codes for CASSFSGKETQYF.

This sequence joins TRBV6-4 and TRBJ1-6, with a weak D call TRBD1 (6 bases). The germline CDR1 and CDR2 sequences are MRHNA and SNTAGT. The CDR3 consists of 15 residues. V was pared by 6 bases and J by 2 bases, with 11 bases between. For the CDR3, the DNA is TGTGCCAGCAGCTGGGACACCACCTATAATTCACCCCTCCACTTT. It yields the protein CASSWDTTYNSPLHF.

The V gene is TRBV15, the J gene TRBJ1-2, with TRBD1 matching 9 bases. Germline V gene data show CDR1 as LNHNV and CDR2 as YYDKDF (reference sequence). The V and J ends lost 5 bases and 3 bases, in that order; junction bases with no gene match: 4. The CDR3 loop spans 14 amino acids. CDR3 protein: CATSGTGSDYGYTF. Here the CDR3 DNA reads TGTGCCACCAGCGGGACAGGGAGTGACTATGGCTACACCTTC.

V is TRBV7-9 and J is TRBJ1-1, with D maybe TRBD1 (6 bases). This CDR3 is 13 amino acids long. Germline V lookup: CDR1 SEHNR, CDR2 FQNEAQ (reference sequence). V lost 5 bases and J lost 1, with 8 bases in between. CDR3 bases: TGTGCCAGCAGCCGGGGACAGAACACTGAAGCTTTCTTT. As protein: CASSRGQNTEAFF.

This clone appeared a few times. This sequence joins TRBV7-9 and TRBJ1-5; D gene uncertain. V gave up 3 bases and J gave up 3 bases, with 6 bases separating them. From germline, CDR1 is SEHNR and CDR2 FQNEAQ (reference sequence). This CDR3 comprises 13 residues. Here the CDR3 reads CASSLQDNQPQHF. In nucleotides, the CDR3 is TGTGCCAGCAGCTTGCAGGACAATCAGCCCCAGCATTTT.

V gene TRBV6-1 combines with J gene TRBJ2-2, with D possibly TRBD1 on 5 matching bases. The CDR3 covers 16 residues. V lost 4 bases to trimming and J lost 1 base, with 13 bases between them. In germline, CDR1 is MNHNS, CDR2 SASEGT. The CDR3 spells CASSAQDRVNTGELFF. The CDR3 DNA follows: TGTGCCAGCAGTGCACAAGACAGAGTGAACACCGGGGAGCTGTTTTTT.

This clone has a handful of counts. This chain connects TRBV7-2 to TRBJ2-3, with 15 bases fitting TRBD2. Germline V lookup: CDR1 SGHTA, CDR2 FQGNSA. V was pared by 4 bases and J by 6 bases, with 8 bases of the junction left unmatched. CDR3 length: 17 residues. CDR3 residues: CASSYRRTSGGADTQYF. Written as DNA, the CDR3 is TGTGCCAGCAGCTATCGAAGGACTAGCGGGGGGGCGGATACGCAGTATTTT.

This clone was seen a single time. V and J are TRBV7-9 and TRBJ2-1; D may be TRBD2 (5 bases). Germline lookup yields CDR1 SEHNR and CDR2 FQNEAQ (reference sequence). The CDR3 spans 13 residues. V lost 5 bases, J lost 7 bases, and 12 bases lay in between. The CDR3, as DNA: TGTGCCAGCAGCGGAGTGTCGGGGAATGAGCAGTTCTTC. Protein sequence: CASSGVSGNEQFF.

The rearrangement links TRBV5-1 to TRBJ2-1; 8 bases fit TRBD1. Germline CDR1 reads SGHRS; CDR2 reads YFSETQ. This CDR3 contains 17 residues. The junction had 9 bases not matched to a gene; V was cut back by 0 bases and J by 4 bases. CDR3 sequence reads: CASSLVSWTGSYNEQFF. CDR3 nucleotide sequence: TGCGCCAGCAGCTTGGTTTCATGGACAGGGTCGTACAATGAGCAGTTCTTC.

The chain couples TRBV23-1 to TRBJ2-3; TRBD2 is a possible D gene (6 bases). TRBV23-1 is annotated as an ORF whose role is uncertain. Trimming removed 2 bases at V and 5 bases at J, with 8 bases between. The CDR3 is 13 residues long. The CDR3 DNA reads as TGCGCCAGCAGTCAACCGGGGGAAGATACGCAGTATTTT. Protein product: CASSQPGEDTQYF.

The chain links TRBV6-1 to TRBJ1-1; 7 bases fit TRBD1. V trimming: 1 base; J trimming: 4 bases; junction bases outside the gene matches: 9. From germline, CDR1 is MNHNS and CDR2 SASEGT. The CDR3 has 16 amino acids. CDR3 sequence: CASSEGDSTYGTEAFF. For the CDR3, the DNA is TGTGCCAGCAGTGAAGGGGACAGTACTTATGGCACTGAAGCTTTCTTT.

As for this clone: One end of the junction is discordant with germline, which a read error may explain. This rearrangement joins TRBV27 to TRBJ2-6; a weak D match, TRBD1 (7 bases). Germline values: CDR1 MNHEY, CDR2 SMNVEV (reference sequence). The CDR3 runs 15 residues. CDR3 amino acids: CATKTGTSGANGLTF. The DNA of the CDR3 is TGTGCCACCAAGACAGGGACTTCTGGGGCCAACGGCCTGACTTTC.